This T cell receptor (beta chain) was captured in a study of blood T cell repertoires in COVID-19. Germline CDR1 SGHRS, CDR2 YFSETQ. Trimming took off 0 bases at V and 3 bases at J, with 12 bases between the two ends. The CDR3 sequence is 15 residues long. Sequencing used immunoSEQ multiplex PCR; TCRdb keeps in-frame clones, though not all of them. The sample gives approximately 220,000 clones, roughly four fifths of which show up once; approximately 1.3% is in the top ten. The sequence came from a middle-aged woman with acute COVID-19. The sample comprised PBMCs or T cells enriched from blood (not recorded which). The V call is TRBV5-1, the J call TRBJ2-5; a possible D gene is TRBD2 (6 bases). CDR3 bases: TGCGCCAGCAGCTTGGCCGGGAGACGGGAAGAGACCCAGTACTTC. Residues: CASSLAGRREETQYF. The complete variable domain, with remaining parts taken from reference TRBV5-1 and TRBJ2-5, reads KAGVTQTPRYLIKTRGQQVTLSCSPISGHRSVSWYQQTPGQGLQFLFEYFSETQRNKGNFPGRFSGRQFSNSRSEMNVSTLELGDSALYLCASSLAGRREETQYFGPGTRLLVL.